Below, one T cell receptor (beta chain) is given with its context. This receptor's antigen is unknown. Each CD8+ T cell subset was flow-sorted in triplicate, with over 250,000 cells per subset placed directly into RLT lysis buffer. To keep memory contaminants out, a stringent definition of naive CD8+ T cells was applied: CD45RO-CCR7+CD27+CD95-. Peripheral blood mononuclear cells were isolated from buffy coats using standard density gradient centrifugation. A FACSAria III was used to flow-sort naive CD8+ T cells into CXCR3-negative and CXCR3-positive populations. Total RNA was extracted from sorted cells with an RNeasy Mini Kit. Reads for this sample came from a NextSeq 550. The Human TCR Profiling Kit (MiLaboratory) was used to prepare UMI-labeled 5' RACE TRB cDNA libraries. cDNA synthesis used the entire amount of extracted RNA, and PCR amplification then used the entire amount of cDNA produced. Libraries were prepared in parallel using an identical number of PCR cycles. In the source study's methods: MIGEC and MiXCR extracted about 53,000 +/- 10,000 unique UMI-labeled TRB cDNA molecules per library, requiring at least two reads per UMI. On average, roughly 40,000 +/- 10,000 functional in-frame TRB CDR3 nucleotide clonotypes lacking stop codons were found per library. After downsampling to 5000 UMI-labeled TRB molecules per sample, diversity metrics, including normalized Shannon-Wiener and Chao1, were computed in VDJtools. VDJtools computed clonotype-size-weighted physicochemical properties of the central five CDR3 residues: interaction energy, strength, volume and Kidera factor 4. After TCRdb reprocessed the reads, each CDR3 protein sequence was kept as one row, without DNA. It is TCRdb's table, rather than the study itself, that gives the V and J calls and clone size. The sample table records about 90,000 distinct CDR3 sequences. The ten largest account for around 1% of the sample.

This sample is part of a study of CXCR3-negative and CXCR3-positive naive CD8 T cells (dated by TCRdb to about 2019). About the full investigation: In total, 130 million to 150 million TRB reads were obtained, or roughly 1.5 +/- 0.3 million reads per library. The diversity and physicochemical repertoire analyses included more than ten donors pooled from two independent experiments. For the TRBV-TRBJ cluster analysis, the naive subsets came from 5 donors, while the memory cells came from 3 donors.

Overall study results and their limits: Surface CD5, linked to self-reactivity in mice, was comparable between naive subsets; TCR interaction strength was therefore also inferred from TRB CDR3 physicochemical properties. Both naive subsets had comparably high repertoire diversity, while memory CD8+ T cells had much lower repertoire diversity. TRBV-TRBJ usage was similar between naive CXCR3-negative and CXCR3-positive cells from the same donor, while memory cells showed distinct patterns. Freshly isolated PBMCs were used for most assays because CXCR3 expression went down partially after cryopreservation. TRB CDR3s from CXCR3-positive naive cells showed higher hydrophobicity (lower Kidera factor 4), lower energy, and higher strength and volume indices than CXCR3-negative naive cells.

The CDR3 runs 16 amino acids, cysteine and phenylalanine included. DNA for this receptor is not on file. CDR1 and CDR2 are drawn from the germline V gene: SGHTA, FQGNSA. Material for sequencing was naive CXCR3- CD8+ T cells from blood. This specimen's cell subset or site label, per the study, means: CD45RO-CCR7+CD27+CD95- naive CD8+ T cells lacking CXCR3 (TNR3-). Recombination connected TRBV7-2 to TRBJ1-2; TCRdb names TRBD1, which stays unverified in the absence of DNA. The clonotype comes from a human donor in good health. Some clones in this sample may be carry-over from other donors' samples. The CDR3 protein is CASSPDGAAVNYGYTF.